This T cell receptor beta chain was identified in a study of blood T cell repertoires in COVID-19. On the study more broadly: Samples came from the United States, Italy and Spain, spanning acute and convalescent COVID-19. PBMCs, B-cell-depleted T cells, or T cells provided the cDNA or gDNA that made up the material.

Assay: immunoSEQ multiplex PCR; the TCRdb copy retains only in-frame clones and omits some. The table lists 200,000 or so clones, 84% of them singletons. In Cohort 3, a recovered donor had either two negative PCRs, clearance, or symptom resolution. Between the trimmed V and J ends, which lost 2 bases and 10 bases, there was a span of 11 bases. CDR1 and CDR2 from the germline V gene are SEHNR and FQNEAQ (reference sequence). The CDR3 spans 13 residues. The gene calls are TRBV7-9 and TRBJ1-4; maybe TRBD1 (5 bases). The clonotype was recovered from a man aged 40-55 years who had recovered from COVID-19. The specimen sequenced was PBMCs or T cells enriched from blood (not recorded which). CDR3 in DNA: TGTGCCAGCAGCTTACCGGGGGTTCGAAAACTGTTTTTT. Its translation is CASSLPGVRKLFF.